One sample yielded the 14 T cell receptor beta chains listed below, sequenced in a study of cytomegalovirus exposure and HLA in healthy donors. Assay used: immunoSEQ multiplex PCR; TCRdb lists only in-frame clones, some missing. The sample yields approximately 240,000 clones, approximately 90% seen once. The sequenced sample consisted of PBMCs. These receptors all stem from a woman between 18 and 30 years old in good health and CMV-seronegative.

This rearrangement joins TRBV29-1 to TRBJ2-7, with 11 bases identical to TRBD2. Trimming at V came to 6 bases and at J to 0 bases, leaving 1 base not matched to a gene. Germline V gives CDR1 SQVTM, CDR2 ANQGSEA. There are 13 residues in the CDR3. The CDR3 sequence is CSVGTSGSYEQYF. CDR3 bases: TGCAGCGTCGGGACTAGCGGCTCCTACGAGCAGTACTTC.

The chain links TRBV6-1 to TRBJ1-2; perhaps TRBD1 as D (5 bases). The CDR3 contains 12 residues. V was trimmed by 4 bases and J by 8 bases, leaving 11 bases between them. Germline-derived CDR1 and CDR2 are MNHNS and SASEGT. CDR3 sequence reads: CASSVGGMGYTF. The CDR3 region has the DNA TGTGCCAGCAGTGTGGGGGGTATGGGCTACACCTTC.

The chain recombines TRBV6-1 with TRBJ1-2; D gene ambiguous. The germline V gene has CDR1 MNHNS and CDR2 SASEGT. Trimming removed 3 bases at V and 8 bases at J, with 16 bases between. CDR3 length equals 14 residues. The CDR3 here is CASSESTPYVGYTF. In nucleotides, the CDR3 is TGTGCCAGCAGTGAGTCCACACCGTACGTCGGCTACACCTTC.

V gene TRBV19 combines with J gene TRBJ2-7, with D possibly being TRBD2 (5 bases). Trimming pared 4 bases from V and 4 bases from J, leaving 11 bases between. This CDR3 spans 13 amino acids. Germline V gives CDR1 LNHDA, CDR2 SQIVND (reference sequence). The CDR3 nucleotides are TGTGCCAGTAGTACCAGTGAGGGATACGAGCAGTACTTC. Its translation: CASSTSEGYEQYF.

This chain uses TRBV6-5 with TRBJ2-2; maybe TRBD2 (5 bases). Germline assignment: CDR1 MNHEY and CDR2 SVGAGI. This CDR3 is 16 amino acids long. Trimming took off 0 bases at V and 6 bases at J, with 14 bases between the two ends. The CDR3 coding sequence is TGTGCCAGCAGTTACTCATCGGTGGGGAGAGCCGGGGAGCTGTTTTTT. Translating gives CASSYSSVGRAGELFF.

This rearrangement joins TRBV6-1 to TRBJ2-1, with TRBD1 matching 8 bases. The CDR3 length is 14 residues. V was clipped by 1 base and J by 7 bases; unmatched bases: 3. The V gene's germline CDR1 is MNHNS and CDR2 SASEGT. This chain's CDR3 is CASSEGQGWNEQFF. CDR3 DNA sequence: TGTGCCAGCAGTGAAGGACAGGGGTGGAATGAGCAGTTCTTC.

The genes are TRBV12-5 and TRBJ2-1, with D possibly being TRBD2 (6 bases). Germline CDR1 reads LGHNT; CDR2 reads FRNRAP. Between the trimmed V and J ends, which lost 7 bases and 5 bases, there was a span of 15 bases. CDR3 length: 14 residues. The CDR3 reads CASAPGSGHNEQFF. As DNA, the CDR3 is TGTGCTAGTGCGCCGGGTAGCGGACACAATGAGCAGTTCTTC.

The chain combines TRBV2 with TRBJ2-2; no reliable D call. Germline lookup yields CDR1 SNHLY and CDR2 FYNNEI. This CDR3 has 15 amino acids. Trimming removed 4 bases from V and 5 bases from J, with 14 bases in between. The chain's CDR3 is CASSVQPQSTGELFF. The CDR3 region has the DNA TGTGCCAGCAGTGTCCAACCCCAGTCTACCGGGGAGCTGTTTTTT.

The table lists this clone with a count of one. The V and J genes are TRBV6-5 and TRBJ1-2, with D possibly TRBD1 on 6 matching bases. CDR1 and CDR2 from the germline V gene are MNHEY and SVGAGI. The CDR3 extends over 16 amino acids. V was trimmed by 2 bases and J by 2 bases, leaving 15 bases between them. The CDR3 sequence is CASSYNGPGVNYGYTF. In DNA form, the CDR3 reads TGTGCCAGCAGTTACAACGGGCCAGGGGTGAACTATGGCTACACCTTC.

The rearrangement joins TRBV11-2 to TRBJ2-6; 12 bases are shared with TRBD1. The CDR3 runs to 19 residues. Germline CDR1 reads SGHAT; CDR2 reads FQNNGV. With 5 bases clipped from V and 1 base from J, the junction kept 9 bases outside the gene matches. The CDR3 nucleotides read TGTGCCAGCAGCCTTGTCTTGGGACAGGGGGCGTCTGGGGCCAACGTCCTGACTTTC. This codes for CASSLVLGQGASGANVLTF.

This chain joins TRBV4-1 and TRBJ1-4; the match to TRBD1 covers 9 bases. CDR3 size: 19 residues. Germline-derived CDR1 and CDR2 are MGHRA and YSYEKL. After removal of 0 bases from V and 3 bases from J, the junction contained 11 bases not matched to a gene. The CDR3 DNA reads TGCGCCAGCAGCCAAGATGTAGATGGGACAGGGCCAGCTAATGAAAAACTGTTTTTT. Translating gives CASSQDVDGTGPANEKLFF.

This clone was recorded once. The chain joins TRBV7-9 to TRBJ2-1, with a weak D call TRBD2 (6 bases). V lost 2 bases, J lost 0 bases, and 8 bases lay in between. Germline-derived CDR1 and CDR2 are SEHNR and FQNEAQ (reference sequence). This CDR3 region has 15 residues. In DNA form, the CDR3 reads TGTGCCAGCAGCTTACGGGAGAACTCCTACAATGAGCAGTTCTTC. Its protein product is CASSLRENSYNEQFF.

The J gene is TRBJ1-2, the V gene TRBV2; D is possibly TRBD1 (5 bases). The CDR3 spans 14 residues. V was cut by 8 bases and J by 5 bases, with 18 bases left in between. The germline V gene has CDR1 SNHLY and CDR2 FYNNEI. The CDR3 loop reads CASQGGRVLYGYTF. CDR3 nucleotide sequence: TGTGCCAGCCAGGGCGGCAGGGTGCTGTATGGCTACACCTTC.

This rearrangement joins TRBV28 to TRBJ1-1; no clear D. The CDR3 totals 15 residues. The germline V and J ends were trimmed by 7 bases and 0 bases, with 15 bases remaining between them. Looked up from germline, CDR1 is MDHEN and CDR2 is SYDVKM. Here the CDR3 reads CASKVSGFMNTEAFF. CDR3 bases: TGTGCCAGCAAGGTTTCGGGGTTCATGAACACTGAAGCTTTCTTT.